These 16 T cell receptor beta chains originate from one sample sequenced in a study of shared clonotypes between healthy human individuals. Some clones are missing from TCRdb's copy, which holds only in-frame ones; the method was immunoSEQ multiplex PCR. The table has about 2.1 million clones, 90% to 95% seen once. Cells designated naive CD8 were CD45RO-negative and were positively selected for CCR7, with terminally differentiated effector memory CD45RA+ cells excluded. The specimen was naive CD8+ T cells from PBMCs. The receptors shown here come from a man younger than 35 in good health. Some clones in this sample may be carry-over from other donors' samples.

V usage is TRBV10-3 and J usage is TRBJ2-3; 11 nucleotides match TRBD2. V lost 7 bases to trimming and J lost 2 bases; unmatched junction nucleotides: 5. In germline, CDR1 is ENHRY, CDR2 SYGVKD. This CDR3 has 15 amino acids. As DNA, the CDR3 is TGTGCCATCACTGGGACTAGCGGTAACACAGATACGCAGTATTTT. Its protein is CAITGTSGNTDTQYF.

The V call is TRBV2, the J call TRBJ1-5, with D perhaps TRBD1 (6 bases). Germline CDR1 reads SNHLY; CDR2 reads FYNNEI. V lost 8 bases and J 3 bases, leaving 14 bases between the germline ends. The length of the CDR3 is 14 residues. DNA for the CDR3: TGTGCCAGCGGGGCAGGGGCTAACAATCAGCCCCAGCATTTT. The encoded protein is CASGAGANNQPQHF.

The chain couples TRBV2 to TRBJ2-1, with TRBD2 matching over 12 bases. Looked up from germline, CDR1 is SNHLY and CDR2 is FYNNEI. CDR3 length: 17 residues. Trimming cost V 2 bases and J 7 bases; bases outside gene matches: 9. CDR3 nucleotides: TGTGCCAGCAGTGAAAGCCCTAGCGGGAGGGAGAAAAATGAGCAGTTCTTC. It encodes CASSESPSGREKNEQFF.

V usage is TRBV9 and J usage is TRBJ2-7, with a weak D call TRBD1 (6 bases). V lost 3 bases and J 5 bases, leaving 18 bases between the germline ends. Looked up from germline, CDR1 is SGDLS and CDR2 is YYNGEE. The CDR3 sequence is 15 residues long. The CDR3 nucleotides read TGTGCCAGCAGCGCAGGGGCTCCCAGGGGCCACGAGCAGTACTTC. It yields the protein CASSAGAPRGHEQYF.

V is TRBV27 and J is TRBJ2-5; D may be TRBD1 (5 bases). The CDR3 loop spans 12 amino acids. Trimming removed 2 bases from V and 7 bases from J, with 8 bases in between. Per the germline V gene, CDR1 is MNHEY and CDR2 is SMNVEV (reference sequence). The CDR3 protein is CASSLQGGTQYF. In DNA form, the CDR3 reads TGTGCCAGCAGTTTACAGGGTGGGACCCAGTACTTC.

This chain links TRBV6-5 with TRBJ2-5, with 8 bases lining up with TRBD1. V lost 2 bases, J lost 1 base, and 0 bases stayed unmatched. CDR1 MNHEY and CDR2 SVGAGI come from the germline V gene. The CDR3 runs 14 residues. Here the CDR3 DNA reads TGTGCCAGCAGTTACGGGACAGGCCAAGAGACCCAGTACTTC. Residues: CASSYGTGQETQYF.

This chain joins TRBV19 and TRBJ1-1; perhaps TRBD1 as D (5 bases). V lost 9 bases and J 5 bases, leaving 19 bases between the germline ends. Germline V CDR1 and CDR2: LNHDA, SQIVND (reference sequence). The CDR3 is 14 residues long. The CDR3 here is CASQQWGLGTEAFF. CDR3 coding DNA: TGTGCCAGCCAACAATGGGGCTTGGGGACTGAAGCTTTCTTT.

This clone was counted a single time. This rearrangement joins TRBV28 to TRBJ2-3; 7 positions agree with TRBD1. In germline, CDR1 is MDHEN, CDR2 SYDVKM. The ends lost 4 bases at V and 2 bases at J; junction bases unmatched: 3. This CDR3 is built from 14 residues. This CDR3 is CASSSQGNTDTQYF. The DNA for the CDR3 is TGTGCCAGCAGTTCACAGGGGAACACAGATACGCAGTATTTT.

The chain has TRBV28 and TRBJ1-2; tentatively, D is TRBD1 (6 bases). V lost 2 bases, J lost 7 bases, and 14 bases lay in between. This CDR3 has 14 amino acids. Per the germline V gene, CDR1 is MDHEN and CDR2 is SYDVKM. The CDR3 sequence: CASSLRGGVAGYTF. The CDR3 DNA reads TGTGCCAGCAGTTTAAGAGGGGGGGTGGCTGGCTACACCTTC.

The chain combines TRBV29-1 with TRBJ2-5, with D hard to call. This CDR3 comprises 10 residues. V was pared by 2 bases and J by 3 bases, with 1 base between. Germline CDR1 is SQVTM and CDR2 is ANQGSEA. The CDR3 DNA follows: TGCAGCGTTGAAAAAGAGACCCAGTACTTC. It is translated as CSVEKETQYF.

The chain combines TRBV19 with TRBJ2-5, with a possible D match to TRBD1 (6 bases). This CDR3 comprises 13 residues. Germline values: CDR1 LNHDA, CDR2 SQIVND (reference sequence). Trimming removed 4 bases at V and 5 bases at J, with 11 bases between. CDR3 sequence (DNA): TGTGCCAGTAGTAACAGGGACCGGGAGACCCAGTACTTC. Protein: CASSNRDRETQYF.

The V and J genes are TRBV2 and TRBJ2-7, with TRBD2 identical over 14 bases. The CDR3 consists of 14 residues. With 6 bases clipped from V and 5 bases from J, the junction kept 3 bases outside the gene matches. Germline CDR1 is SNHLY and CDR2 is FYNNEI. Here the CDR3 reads CASSMGLAGDEQYF. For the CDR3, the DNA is TGTGCCAGCAGCATGGGACTAGCGGGAGACGAGCAGTACTTC.

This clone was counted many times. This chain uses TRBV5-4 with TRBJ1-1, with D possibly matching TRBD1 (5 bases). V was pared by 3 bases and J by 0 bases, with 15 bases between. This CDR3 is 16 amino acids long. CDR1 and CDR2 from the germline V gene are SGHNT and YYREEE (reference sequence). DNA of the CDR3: TGTGCCAGCAGCTCCAGGGAGGTTTCCCTGAACACTGAAGCTTTCTTT. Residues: CASSSREVSLNTEAFF.

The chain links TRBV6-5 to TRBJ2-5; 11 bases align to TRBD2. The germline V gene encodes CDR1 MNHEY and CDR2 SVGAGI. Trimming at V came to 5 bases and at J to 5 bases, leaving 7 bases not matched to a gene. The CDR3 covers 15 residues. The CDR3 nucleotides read TGTGCCAGCAGTACTAGCGGGAGTCTCGGGGAGACCCAGTACTTC. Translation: CASSTSGSLGETQYF.

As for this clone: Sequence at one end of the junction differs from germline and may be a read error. CDR3 in DNA: TGTGCCAGCACCTTAACCGGCGGCCAAGAGACCCAGTACTTC. This encodes CASTLTGGQETQYF. The chain recombines TRBV7-9 with TRBJ2-5; D not resolved. The CDR3 is 14 residues long. Germline V gene lookup returns CDR1 SEHNR and CDR2 FQNEAQ (reference sequence).

Here the CDR3 reads CASSATGRNEKLFF. CDR3 in DNA: TGTGCCAGCAGCGCGACGGGCAGAAATGAAAAACTGTTTTTT. J is TRBJ1-4 and V is TRBV9; D is undetermined. This CDR3 has 14 residues. CDR1 and CDR2 (germline): SGDLS, YYNGEE. With 3 bases removed from V and 5 bases from J, the gap between germline ends came to 11 bases.